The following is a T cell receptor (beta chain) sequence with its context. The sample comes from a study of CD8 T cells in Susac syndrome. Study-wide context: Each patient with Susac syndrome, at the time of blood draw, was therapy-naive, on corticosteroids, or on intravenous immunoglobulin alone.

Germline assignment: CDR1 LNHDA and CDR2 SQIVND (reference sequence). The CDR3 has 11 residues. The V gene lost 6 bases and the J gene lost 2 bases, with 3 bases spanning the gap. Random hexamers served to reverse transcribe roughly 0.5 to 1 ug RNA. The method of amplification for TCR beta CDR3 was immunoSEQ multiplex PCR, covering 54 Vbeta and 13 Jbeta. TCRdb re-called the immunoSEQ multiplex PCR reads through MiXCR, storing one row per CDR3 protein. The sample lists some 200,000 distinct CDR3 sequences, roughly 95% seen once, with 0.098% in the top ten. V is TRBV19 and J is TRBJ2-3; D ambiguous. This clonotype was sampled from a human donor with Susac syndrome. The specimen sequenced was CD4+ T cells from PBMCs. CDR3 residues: CASRNTDTQYF. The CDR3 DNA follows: TGTGCCAGTAGAAACACAGATACGCAGTATTTT. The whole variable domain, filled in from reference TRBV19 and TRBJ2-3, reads DGGITQSPKYLFRKEGQNVTLSCEQNLNHDAMYWYRQDPGQGLRLIYYSQIVNDFQKGDIAEGYSVSREKKESFPLTVTSAQKNPTAFYLCASRNTDTQYFGPGTRLTVL.